This section outlines one T cell receptor (beta chain) sequence together with its context. Repeated repertoire sampling spanned the course of chemoradiotherapy. V lost 4 bases and J 2 bases, leaving 14 bases between the germline ends. The CDR3 runs 15 residues. The germline V gene has CDR1 SGDLS and CDR2 YYNGEE. These data come from a study of chemoradiotherapy in HPV16-positive cancers. Here immunoSEQ multiplex PCR was the method, and the copy in TCRdb shows in-frame clones only, minus some. The sample lists approximately 58,000 clones; more than 75% were seen once. The origin of this receptor is a human donor with HPV-associated anogenital cancer. This chain joins TRBV9 and TRBJ2-3, with a tentative D call TRBD1 (6 bases). The specimen was blood, collected from a patient who underwent chemoradiotherapy. The CDR3, as DNA: TGTGCCAGCAGCCGGCAGGGGAGACTCACAGATACGCAGTATTTT. It translates to CASSRQGRLTDTQYF.